A selection of T cell receptor beta chains follows, all from one sample in a study of regulatory T cells in long-lasting Graves disease. TCRdb re-called the multiplex PCR reads through MiXCR, storing one row per CDR3 protein. The top ten clones hold about two fifths of a sample with more than 650,000 distinct CDR3 sequences, about 30% of them seen once. Source: peripheral blood mononuclear cells (PBMCs), taken when the disease was refractory, from a patient treated with antithyroid drugs. The receptors shown here come from a female donor with Graves disease. Each CDR3 is given without its conserved first and last residue.

TRBJ2-7 TRBV5-1 13 ASSLSLAPTYEQY
TRBJ2-1 TRBV29-1 13 SVPKPRDSKGEQF
TRBJ2-2 TRBV12-3/TRBV12-4 13 ASSFWGRYTGELF
TRBJ1-4 TRBV4-1 13 ASSQDYQGREKLF
TRBJ1-2 TRBV27 12 ASSFGAGGNGYT
TRBJ1-5 TRBV19 13 ASRSTGGTNQPQH
TRBJ1-2 TRBV25-1 13 ASSEYKGAGYGYT
TRBJ1-2 TRBV6-2/TRBV6-3 14 ASSEGPLGQPYGYT
TRBJ2-7 TRBV5-5 13 ASSLGVGKTYEQY
TRBJ2-1 TRBV7-3 14 ASSLVGLKGRDEQF
TRBJ2-1 TRBV7-9 14 ASSHDLSGSYNEQF
TRBJ2-7 TRBV14 14 ASSQGFETSGYEQY
TRBJ2-6 TRBV27 12 ASSQRGGANVLT
TRBJ2-3 TRBV25-1 12 ASSEVLAGDTQY
TRBJ1-3 TRBV28 14 ASSLPRPPSGNTIY
TRBJ2-7 TRBV12-3/TRBV12-4 12 ASTALGLPYEQY
TRBJ1-1 TRBV12-3/TRBV12-4 8 ASSLRGLL
TRBJ1-1 TRBV20-1 14 SARQTRGFLGTEAF
TRBJ1-5 TRBV11-2 12 ASSGAGGNQPQH
TRBJ1-1 TRBV7-9 13 ASSLDMTENTEAF
TRBJ1-1 TRBV7-9 11 ASRANLNTEAF
TRBJ1-1 TRBV12-3/TRBV12-4 10 ASSRAGHAAF
TRBJ1-4 TRBV27 14 ASSYQGGGTNEKLF
TRBJ1-2 TRBV30 11 AWNGGRAYGYT
TRBJ2-2 TRBV6-2/TRBV6-3 12 ASSSTGGTGELF
TRBJ1-3 TRBV30 12 AWSVYAGRDTIY
TRBJ2-7 TRBV19 10 ASRDTQYEQY
TRBJ2-6 TRBV27 16 ASSLTGTGYPGANVLT
TRBJ1-1 TRBV5-1 13 ASSSGRQGRTEAF
TRBJ1-1 TRBV11-2 11 ASSIRLGTEAF
TRBJ1-4 TRBV27 12 ASSNRGRFEKLF
TRBJ2-7 TRBV7-9 12 ASSPEEVTYEQY
TRBJ1-1 TRBV3-1 14 ASSPGDRVRDTEAF
TRBJ1-5 TRBV20-1 14 SATPPFFGSNQPQH
TRBJ2-7 TRBV15 12 ATSRDGLGEEQY
TRBJ1-2 TRBV28 11 ASVSEGPYGYT
TRBJ2-4 TRBV7-9 14 ASTPGGGLAKNIQY
TRBJ1-6 TRBV6-2/TRBV6-3 13 ASSSGTTPSTPLH
TRBJ2-7 TRBV28 11 ASSLSWENEQY
TRBJ2-2 TRBV7-2 13 ASSLALSSTGELF
TRBJ2-5 TRBV9 12 ASSVGTHQETQY
TRBJ1-6 TRBV6-1 12 ASSNTGDNSPLH
TRBJ1-2 TRBV10-3 14 AISEPRRRSDYGYT
TRBJ2-7 TRBV20-1 11 SARFPIDYEQY
TRBJ2-2 TRBV20-1 13 SARGWGRDTGELF
TRBJ2-6 TRBV7-2 17 ASTQPTGRRDSGANVLT
TRBJ1-1 TRBV6-1 12 ASSPQFMNTEAF
TRBJ1-5 TRBV24-1 12 ATSSGGSNQPQH
TRBJ1-1 TRBV20-1 13 SAPPLTGDLTEAF
TRBJ1-2 TRBV20-1 12 SARETGGSYGYT
TRBJ1-1 TRBV5-5 13 ASRYLQGAGTEAF